The text below deals with one T cell receptor (beta chain). This sample was taken from a study of shared T cell receptors in the human thymus. Deletions cut 5 bases from V and 2 bases from J, with 10 bases between. There are 13 residues in the CDR3. The germline CDR1 and CDR2 sequences are LNHDA and SQIVND (reference sequence). Method: immunoSEQ multiplex PCR; TCRdb's copy keeps in-frame clones and lacks some. This sample carries under 700,000 clones, 70% to 80% of them seen once, and the ten largest clones take more than 0.01%. This sample was shared with a second study, whose subject was human thymus T cells.

The sequencing sample was made of thymocytes. The source of this sequence is a boy under two years old with a congenital heart defect. The chain recombines TRBV19 with TRBJ2-7; perhaps TRBD1 as D (6 bases). DNA for the CDR3: TGTGCCAGTAGTTGGGCAGGGGCCTACGAGCAGTACTTC. This codes for CASSWAGAYEQYF.